Listed below are T cell receptor beta chains from one sample, sequenced in a study of tumor-infiltrating lymphocytes in primary liver carcinoma. One entry per CDR3 protein results from TCRdb running MiXCR on the multiplex PCR reads. Of approximately 100,000 distinct CDR3 sequences detected, under 70% appear once; the ten largest clones hold around 12%. The specimen was liver tumor tissue from sampling region 2. All receptors come from a woman aged 60-75 years with primary liver carcinoma and hepatitis B virus infection. The conserved cysteine and the conserved F or W are not part of the CDR3 here. D genes are given only for firm matches. Expanded clones get a size class; other rows say once, few or many, or leave the size out.

V: TRBV12-3/TRBV12-4
size: .
D: .
J: TRBJ2-1
CDR3: ASRPGWRSYNDQF

V: TRBV11-2
size: .
D: TRBD2
J: TRBJ2-2
CDR3: ASSQLAAINTGELF

V: TRBV11-2
size: medium-sized
D: TRBD1
J: TRBJ1-1
CDR3: ASSPRQGGYMNTEAF

V: TRBV5-4
size: many
D: TRBD1
J: TRBJ2-1
CDR3: ASSPGGTGSSNEQF

V: TRBV12-5
size: .
D: .
J: TRBJ1-2
CDR3: ASGLAPTDSVSGYT

V: TRBV12-3/TRBV12-4
size: .
D: .
J: TRBJ2-3
CDR3: ASNPRGTRTDTQY

V: TRBV7-9
size: .
D: .
J: TRBJ2-1
CDR3: ASSLEGARGNEQF

V: TRBV29-1
size: .
D: .
J: TRBJ2-2
CDR3: SATGHSGEELF

V: TRBV11-3
size: medium-sized
D: .
J: TRBJ2-7
CDR3: ASSAGQFSQY

V: TRBV4-1
size: .
D: TRBD2
J: TRBJ2-1
CDR3: ASRQDSPTVGTSGYEQF

V: TRBV5-4
size: few
D: .
J: TRBJ1-2
CDR3: ASSLTTGSYGYI

V: TRBV29-1
size: .
D: .
J: TRBJ2-2
CDR3: SAPEHTGDLF

V: TRBV15
size: .
D: .
J: TRBJ1-6
CDR3: ATKLDNNSPLH

V: TRBV5-1
size: .
D: .
J: TRBJ1-3
CDR3: ASSLDGALGNTIY

V: TRBV5-1
size: many
D: .
J: TRBJ2-3
CDR3: ASSLDITDTQY

V: TRBV28
size: few
D: TRBD2
J: TRBJ2-7
CDR3: ASSPGTSGPYYEQY

V: TRBV30
size: once
D: .
J: TRBJ1-1
CDR3: AWGASTEITEAF

V: TRBV20-1
size: once
D: .
J: TRBJ2-6
CDR3: SVTKASTRRANVLT

V: TRBV28
size: .
D: .
J: TRBJ2-4
CDR3: ASEGQVKNIQY

V: TRBV11-1
size: .
D: .
J: TRBJ2-7
CDR3: AGSFGDCYEQY

V: TRBV29-1
size: .
D: .
J: TRBJ1-2
CDR3: SVGGEGSRDNYDYT

V: TRBV29-1
size: .
D: .
J: TRBJ2-3
CDR3: SVAYGSGSANRRY

V: TRBV5-5
size: .
D: TRBD2
J: TRBJ2-5
CDR3: ASSLVGHGREAQY

V: TRBV13
size: many
D: .
J: TRBJ2-1
CDR3: ASSSHSRGNEQF

V: TRBV6-2/TRBV6-3
size: .
D: .
J: TRBJ1-1
CDR3: ASGRHAEAF

V: TRBV25-1
size: .
D: .
J: TRBJ2-1
CDR3: ASGDALRNEQF

V: TRBV29-1
size: once
D: .
J: TRBJ2-5
CDR3: NAPLLGRETEY

V: TRBV5-4
size: .
D: TRBD2
J: TRBJ2-5
CDR3: TSSLVLVGAGETQY

V: TRBV5-4
size: many
D: TRBD2
J: TRBJ2-1
CDR3: ASRPSGSLSNEQF

V: TRBV7-8
size: .
D: TRBD2
J: TRBJ2-1
CDR3: ASILELAESWDEQF

V: TRBV4-2
size: .
D: TRBD2
J: TRBJ2-3
CDR3: TRSQDWTSESSGTDTQY

V: TRBV6-5
size: .
D: .
J: TRBJ1-2
CDR3: ASIYGVSYGYT

V: TRBV6-5
size: .
D: .
J: TRBJ1-1
CDR3: VSSLRRTLYMNTEAF

V: TRBV29-1
size: .
D: .
J: TRBJ2-5
CDR3: SVRPSD

V: TRBV4-1
size: once
D: .
J: TRBJ2-7
CDR3: ASIQTRGMSYEQY